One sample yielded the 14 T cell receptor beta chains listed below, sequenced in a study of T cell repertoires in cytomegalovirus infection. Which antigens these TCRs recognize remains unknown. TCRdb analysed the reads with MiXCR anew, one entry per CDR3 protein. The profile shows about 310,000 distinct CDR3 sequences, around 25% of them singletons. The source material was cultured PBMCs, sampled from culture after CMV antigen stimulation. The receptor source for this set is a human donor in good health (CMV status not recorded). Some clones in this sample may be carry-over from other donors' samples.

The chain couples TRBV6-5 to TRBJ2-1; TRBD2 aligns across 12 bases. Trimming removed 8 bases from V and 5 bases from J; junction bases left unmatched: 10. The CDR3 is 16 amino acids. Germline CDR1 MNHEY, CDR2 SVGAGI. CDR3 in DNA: TGTGCCAGCCGACTAGCGGGAGTAGTACGCAACAATGAGCAGTTCTTC. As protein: CASRLAGVVRNNEQFF.

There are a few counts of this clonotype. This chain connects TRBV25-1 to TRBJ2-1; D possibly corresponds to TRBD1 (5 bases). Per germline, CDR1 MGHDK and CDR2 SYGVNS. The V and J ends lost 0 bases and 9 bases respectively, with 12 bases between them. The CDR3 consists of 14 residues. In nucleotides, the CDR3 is TGTGCCAGCAGTGAATACAGGGTAATGAGTGAGCAGTTCTTC. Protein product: CASSEYRVMSEQFF.

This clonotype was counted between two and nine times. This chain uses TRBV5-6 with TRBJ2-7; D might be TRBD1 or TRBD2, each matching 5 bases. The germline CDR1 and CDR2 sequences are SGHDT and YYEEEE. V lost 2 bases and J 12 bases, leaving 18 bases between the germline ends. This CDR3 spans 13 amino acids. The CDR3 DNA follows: TGTGCCAGCAGCTTTGGGGACGGTCTTCGGCGGTACTTC. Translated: CASSFGDGLRRYF.

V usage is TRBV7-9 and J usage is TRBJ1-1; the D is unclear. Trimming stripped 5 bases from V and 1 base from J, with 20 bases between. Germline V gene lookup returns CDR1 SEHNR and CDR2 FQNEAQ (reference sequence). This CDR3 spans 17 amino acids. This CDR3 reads CASSRSPGREPNTEAFF. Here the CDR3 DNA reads TGTGCCAGCAGCCGGAGCCCCGGAAGGGAACCGAACACTGAAGCTTTCTTT.

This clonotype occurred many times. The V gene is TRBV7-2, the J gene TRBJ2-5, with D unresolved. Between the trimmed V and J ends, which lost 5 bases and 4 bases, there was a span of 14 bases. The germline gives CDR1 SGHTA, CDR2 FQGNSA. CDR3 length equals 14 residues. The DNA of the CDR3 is TGTGCCAGCAGCAACCCTCCCAGGCGAGAGACCCAGTACTTC. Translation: CASSNPPRRETQYF.

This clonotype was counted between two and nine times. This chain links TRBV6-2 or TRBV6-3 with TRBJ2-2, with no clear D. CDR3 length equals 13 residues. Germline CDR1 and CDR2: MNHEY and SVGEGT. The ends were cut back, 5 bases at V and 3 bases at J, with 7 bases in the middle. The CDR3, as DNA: TGTGCCAGCAGTGATATTCACACCGGGGAGCTGTTTTTT. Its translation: CASSDIHTGELFF.

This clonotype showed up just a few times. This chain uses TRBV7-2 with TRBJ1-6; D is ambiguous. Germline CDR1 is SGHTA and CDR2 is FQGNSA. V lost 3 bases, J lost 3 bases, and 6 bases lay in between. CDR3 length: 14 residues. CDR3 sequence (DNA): TGTGCCAGCAGCTTGCATGACTATAATTCACCCCTCCACTTT. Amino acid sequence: CASSLHDYNSPLHF.

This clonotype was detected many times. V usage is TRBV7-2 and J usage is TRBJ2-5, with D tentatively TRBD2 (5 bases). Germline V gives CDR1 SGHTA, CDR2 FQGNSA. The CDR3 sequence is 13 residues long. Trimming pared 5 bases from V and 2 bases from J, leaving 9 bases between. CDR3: CASSGPGQETQYF. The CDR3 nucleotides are TGTGCCAGCAGCGGTCCGGGACAAGAGACCCAGTACTTC.

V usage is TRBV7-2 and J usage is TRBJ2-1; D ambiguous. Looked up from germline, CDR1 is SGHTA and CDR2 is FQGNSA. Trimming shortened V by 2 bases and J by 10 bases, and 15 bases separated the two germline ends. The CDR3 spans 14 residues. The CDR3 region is CASSLSLGLKEQFF. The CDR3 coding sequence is TGTGCCAGCAGCTTAAGTTTGGGCCTCAAGGAGCAGTTCTTC. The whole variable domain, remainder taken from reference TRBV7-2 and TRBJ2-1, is GAGVSQSPSNKVTEKGKDVELRCDPISGHTALYWYRQSLGQGLEFLIYFQGNSAPDKSGLPSDRFSAERTGGSVSTLTIQRTQQEDSAVYLCASSLSLGLKEQFFGPGTRLTVL.

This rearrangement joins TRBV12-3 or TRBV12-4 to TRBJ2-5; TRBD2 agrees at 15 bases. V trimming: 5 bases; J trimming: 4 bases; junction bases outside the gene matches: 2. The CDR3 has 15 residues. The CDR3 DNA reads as TGTGCCAGCAGTAGGACTAGCGGGAGGGGAGAGACCCAGTACTTC. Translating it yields CASSRTSGRGETQYF.

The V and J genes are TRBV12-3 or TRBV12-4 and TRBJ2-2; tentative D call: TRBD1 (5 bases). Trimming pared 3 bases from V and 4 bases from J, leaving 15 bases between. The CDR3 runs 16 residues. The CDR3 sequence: CASSLGHADRTGELFF. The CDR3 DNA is TGTGCCAGCAGTTTGGGGCACGCCGACCGCACCGGGGAGCTGTTTTTT.

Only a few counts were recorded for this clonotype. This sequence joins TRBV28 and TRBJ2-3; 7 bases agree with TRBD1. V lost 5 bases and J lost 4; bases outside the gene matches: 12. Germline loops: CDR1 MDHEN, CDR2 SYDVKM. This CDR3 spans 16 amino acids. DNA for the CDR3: TGTGCCAGCAGTCCTGCAAGGGGGCTGGTGTCAGATACGCAGTATTTT. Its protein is CASSPARGLVSDTQYF.

CDR3 bases: TGTGCCAGCAGCCCTCGCCCGCTTGCGCTGGGGCTTTTCTTC. Protein sequence: CASSPRPLALGLFF. This rearrangement joins TRBV7-2 to TRBJ2-1; D might be TRBD1 (5 bases). The V gene lost 5 bases and the J gene lost 16 bases, with 24 bases spanning the gap. The CDR3 totals 14 residues. CDR1 SGHTA and CDR2 FQGNSA come from the germline V gene.

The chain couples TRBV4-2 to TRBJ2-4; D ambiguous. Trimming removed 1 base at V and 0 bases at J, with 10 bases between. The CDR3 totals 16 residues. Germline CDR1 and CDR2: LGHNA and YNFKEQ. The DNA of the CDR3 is TGTGCCAGCAGCCAAGTGACCGTGGGAGCCAAAAACATTCAGTACTTC. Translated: CASSQVTVGAKNIQYF.